The 18 T cell receptor beta chains reported below all come from one sample, sequenced in a study of shared clonotypes between healthy human individuals. Sequenced by immunoSEQ multiplex PCR; TCRdb stores in-frame clones only, minus some. Among approximately 1.5 million clones listed, 97% to 99% were seen once. The source material was naive CD4+ T cells sorted from blood. Subset: CD45RA+ positively selected. The receptors here all came from a man aged 25 to 45 in good health.

Points on this clone: Other nucleotide sequences in the sample specify the same CDR3. The chain links TRBV7-9 to TRBJ1-4; 7 nucleotides agree with TRBD1. V was clipped by 5 bases and J by 4 bases; unmatched bases: 7. Per germline, CDR1 SEHNR and CDR2 FQNEAQ (reference sequence). The CDR3 is 15 amino acids. CDR3 nucleotide sequence: TGTGCCAGCAGCCCGGGGACAGCCCTTAATGAAAAACTGTTTTTT. Translation gives CASSPGTALNEKLFF.

The V call is TRBV30, the J call TRBJ1-3, with D possibly TRBD1 on 5 matching bases. Trimming removed 7 bases at V and 0 bases at J, with 10 bases between. This CDR3 region has 13 residues. CDR1 is GTSNPN, CDR2 SVGIG, per germline (reference sequence). DNA of the CDR3: TGTGCCTCTAAGGACAACTCTGGAAACACCATATATTTT. As protein: CASKDNSGNTIYF.

This chain uses TRBV30 with TRBJ1-4, with 7 bases lining up with TRBD1. This CDR3 comprises 13 residues. The V segment lost 2 bases and the J segment 8 bases; nucleotides outside the gene matches: 5. The V gene's germline CDR1 is GTSNPN and CDR2 SVGIG (reference sequence). CDR3 nucleotide sequence: TGTGCCTGGAGTAAGGGGGCAGAGGAAAAACTGTTTTTT. Translation: CAWSKGAEEKLFF.

The chain is built from TRBV5-5 and TRBJ1-5; TRBD1 aligns across 8 bases. Germline CDR1 SGHKS, CDR2 YYEKEE (reference sequence). Trimming cost V 1 base and J 5 bases; bases outside gene matches: 5. The CDR3 spans 15 residues. This CDR3 reads CASSLYQGAHQPQHF. The DNA for the CDR3 is TGTGCCAGCAGCTTGTATCAGGGGGCCCATCAGCCCCAGCATTTT.

The chain has TRBV19 and TRBJ2-7; 8 bases align to TRBD1. V trimming: 5 bases; J trimming: 6 bases; junction bases outside the gene matches: 12. CDR3 size: 15 residues. CDR1 is LNHDA, CDR2 SQIVND, per germline (reference sequence). CDR3 nucleotides: TGTGCCAGTAGTCCGAACCCCGGGACAGGCGGCGAGCAGTACTTC. Translated, it gives CASSPNPGTGGEQYF.

J is TRBJ2-7 and V is TRBV5-5; weak D call: TRBD2 (5 bases). The CDR3 is 17 amino acids. V was shortened by 0 bases and J by 3 bases, with 19 bases between the two germline ends. The germline CDR1 and CDR2 sequences are SGHKS and YYEKEE (reference sequence). The CDR3: CASSLGASGPIGYEQYF. CDR3 in DNA: TGTGCCAGCAGCTTGGGGGCGAGCGGCCCGATCGGCTACGAGCAGTACTTC.

As concerns this clone: The same CDR3 arises from other DNA sequences in this sample as well. The chain combines TRBV11-2 with TRBJ2-2; D perhaps matches TRBD2 (5 bases). The CDR3 has 14 amino acids. V lost 4 bases, J lost 4 bases, and 10 bases lay in between. CDR1 and CDR2 from the germline V gene are SGHAT and FQNNGV. Here the CDR3 DNA reads TGTGCCAGCAGCTCGTTACGGGGCACCGGGGAGCTGTTTTTT. Translation gives CASSSLRGTGELFF. Drawing the rest from reference TRBV11-2 and TRBJ2-2, the complete variable domain is EAGVAQSPRYKIIEKRQSVAFWCNPISGHATLYWYQQILGQGPKLLIQFQNNGVVDDSQLPKDRFSAERLKGVDSTLKIQPAKLEDSAVYLCASSSLRGTGELFFGEGSRLTVL.

The V and J genes are TRBV6-1 and TRBJ2-7, with 9 bases that match TRBD1. The CDR3 has 15 residues. Trimming cost V 3 bases and J 2 bases; bases outside gene matches: 5. From germline, CDR1 is MNHNS and CDR2 SASEGT. The CDR3 is CASSETGTGTYEQYF. In DNA form, the CDR3 reads TGTGCCAGCAGTGAGACCGGGACAGGGACCTACGAGCAGTACTTC.

The chain joins TRBV5-1 to TRBJ2-3; D is possibly TRBD1 or TRBD2 (5 bases each). V lost 5 bases and J lost 7, with 17 bases in between. This CDR3 region has 14 residues. CDR1 is SGHRS, CDR2 YFSETQ, per germline. This CDR3 reads CASRGMAGSNTQYF. In DNA form, the CDR3 reads TGCGCCAGCAGGGGGATGGCAGGGAGCAATACGCAGTATTTT.

This clone came up once. J is TRBJ2-3 and V is TRBV29-1; no clear D. CDR1 and CDR2 (germline): SQVTM, ANQGSEA. Deletions cut 4 bases from V and 0 bases from J, with 14 bases between. The CDR3 consists of 15 residues. The chain's CDR3 is CSVGSDGASTDTQYF. In DNA form, the CDR3 reads TGCAGCGTTGGTTCCGACGGCGCTAGCACAGATACGCAGTATTTT.

A single count supports this clone. The same CDR3 is also encoded by other DNA sequences in this sample. This rearrangement joins TRBV18 to TRBJ1-3; TRBD1 agrees at 7 bases. The V gene's germline CDR1 is KGHSH and CDR2 LQKENI. The CDR3 loop spans 15 amino acids. V shed 1 base and J 4 bases; nucleotides not matched to a gene: 4. CDR3 loop: CASSPRQGDGNTIYF. As DNA, the CDR3 is TGTGCCAGCTCACCACGGCAGGGGGACGGAAACACCATATATTTT.

In regard to this clone: This sample also contains other DNA sequences that code for the same CDR3. V gene TRBV19 combines with J gene TRBJ2-5, with D unclear. CDR3 length equals 11 residues. Trimming left V 3 bases short and J 4 bases short, with 3 bases between. Per germline, CDR1 LNHDA and CDR2 SQIVND (reference sequence). CDR3 loop: CASSIRETQYF. For the CDR3, the DNA is TGTGCCAGTAGTATTCGAGAGACCCAGTACTTC.

The V gene is TRBV7-9, the J gene TRBJ2-1; 8 bases are shared with TRBD2. From germline, CDR1 is SEHNR and CDR2 FQNEAQ (reference sequence). V shed 6 bases, J shed 5 bases, and the junction held 15 bases outside the gene matches. There are 17 residues in the CDR3. CDR3: CASRGSGGPISDNEQFF. The CDR3, as DNA: TGTGCCAGCAGAGGAAGCGGGGGCCCTATAAGCGACAATGAGCAGTTCTTC. The full variable domain, rest sourced from reference TRBV7-9 and TRBJ2-1, is DTGVSQNPRHKITKRGQNVTFRCDPISEHNRLYWYRQTLGQGPEFLTYFQNEAQLEKSRLLSDRFSAERPKGSFSTLEIQRTEQGDSAMYLCASRGSGGPISDNEQFFGPGTRLTVL.

This clone showed up just a few times. This chain uses TRBV19 with TRBJ1-2, with 9 nucleotides matching TRBD1. J lost 2 bases, V lost 10 bases, and 8 bases had no gene match. The CDR3 totals 14 residues. The germline V gene has CDR1 LNHDA and CDR2 SQIVND (reference sequence). CDR3 nucleotides: TGTGCCACCAAGAGGGGACAGGGCAACTATGGCTACACCTTC. It yields the protein CATKRGQGNYGYTF.

Comments on this clone: The same CDR3 is also encoded by other DNA sequences in this sample. The chain carries TRBV5-1 and TRBJ2-5; 13 nucleotides agree with TRBD2. CDR1 is SGHRS, CDR2 YFSETQ, per germline. With V trimmed by 3 bases and J by 4 bases, 3 bases remained unmatched. The CDR3 consists of 15 residues. This CDR3 reads CASSSGLAGVETQYF. Here the CDR3 DNA reads TGCGCCAGCAGCTCTGGACTAGCGGGAGTAGAGACCCAGTACTTC.

The chain combines TRBV5-4 with TRBJ2-3; D call uncertain. The V and J ends lost 2 bases and 0 bases respectively, with 7 bases between them. Germline loops: CDR1 SGHNT, CDR2 YYREEE (reference sequence). The CDR3 is made up of 14 amino acids. CDR3 nucleotides: TGTGCCAGCAGCTTAAGGAATAGCACAGATACGCAGTATTTT. This gives the protein CASSLRNSTDTQYF.

The chain has TRBV28 and TRBJ2-2, with D possibly being TRBD2 (6 bases). CDR3 length equals 15 residues. Germline values: CDR1 MDHEN, CDR2 SYDVKM. V was pared by 2 bases and J by 6 bases, with 13 bases between. The CDR3 nucleotides read TGTGCCAGCAGTTTAGGGCTCACGGGGGCCGGGGAGCTGTTTTTT. Its translation: CASSLGLTGAGELFF.

The V gene is TRBV5-1, the J gene TRBJ2-2, with unresolved D. CDR1 SGHRS and CDR2 YFSETQ come from the germline V gene. V shed 4 bases and J shed 5 bases, with 15 bases lying between them. There are 15 residues in the CDR3. This CDR3 reads CASSPPALVTGELFF. The CDR3 bases are TGCGCCAGCAGCCCCCCGGCCCTAGTAACCGGGGAGCTGTTTTTT.